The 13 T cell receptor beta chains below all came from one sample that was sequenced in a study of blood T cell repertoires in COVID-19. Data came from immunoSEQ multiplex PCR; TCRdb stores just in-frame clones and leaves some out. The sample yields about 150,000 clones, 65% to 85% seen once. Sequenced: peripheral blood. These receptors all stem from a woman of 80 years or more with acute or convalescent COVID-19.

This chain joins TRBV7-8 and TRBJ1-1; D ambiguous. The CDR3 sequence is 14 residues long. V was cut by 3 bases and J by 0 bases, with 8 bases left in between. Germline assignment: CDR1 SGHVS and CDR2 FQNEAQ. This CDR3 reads CASSLSELNTEAFF. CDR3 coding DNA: TGTGCCAGCAGCTTGTCAGAATTGAACACTGAAGCTTTCTTT.

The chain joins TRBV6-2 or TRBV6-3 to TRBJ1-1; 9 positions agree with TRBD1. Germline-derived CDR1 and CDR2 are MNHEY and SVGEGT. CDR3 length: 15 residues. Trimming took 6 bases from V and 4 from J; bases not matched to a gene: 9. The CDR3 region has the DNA TGTGCCAGCAGCGAACAGGGGGCTGGAGGCACTGAAGCTTTCTTT. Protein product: CASSEQGAGGTEAFF.

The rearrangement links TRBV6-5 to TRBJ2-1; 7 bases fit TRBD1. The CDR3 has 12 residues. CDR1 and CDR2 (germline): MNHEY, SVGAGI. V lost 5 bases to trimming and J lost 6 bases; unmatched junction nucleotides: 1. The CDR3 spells CASSRQGNEQFF. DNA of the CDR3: TGTGCCAGCAGTAGACAGGGCAATGAGCAGTTCTTC.

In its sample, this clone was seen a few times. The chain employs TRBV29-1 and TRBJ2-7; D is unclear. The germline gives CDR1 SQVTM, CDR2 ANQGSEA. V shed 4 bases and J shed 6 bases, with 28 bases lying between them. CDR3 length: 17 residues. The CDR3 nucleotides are TGCAGCGTTGCTGGGTCGGTTAAGTCAGGAATAGGATTCGAGCAGTACTTC. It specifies CSVAGSVKSGIGFEQYF.

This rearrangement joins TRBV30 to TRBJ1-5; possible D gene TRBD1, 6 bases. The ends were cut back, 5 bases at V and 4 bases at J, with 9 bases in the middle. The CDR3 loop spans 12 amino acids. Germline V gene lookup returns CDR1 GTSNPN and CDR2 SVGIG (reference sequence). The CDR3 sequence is CAWGGQNQPQHF. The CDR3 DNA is TGTGCCTGGGGGGGACAAAATCAGCCCCAGCATTTT.

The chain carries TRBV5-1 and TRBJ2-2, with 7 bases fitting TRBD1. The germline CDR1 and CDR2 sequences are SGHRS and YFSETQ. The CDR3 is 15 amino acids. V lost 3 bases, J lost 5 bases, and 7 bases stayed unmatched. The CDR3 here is CASSSRQGMTGELFF. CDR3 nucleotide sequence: TGCGCCAGCAGCTCTAGACAGGGAATGACCGGGGAGCTGTTTTTT.

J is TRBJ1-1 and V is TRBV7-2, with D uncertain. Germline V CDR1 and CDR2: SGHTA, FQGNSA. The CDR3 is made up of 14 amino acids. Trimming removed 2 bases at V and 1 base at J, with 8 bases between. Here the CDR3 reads CASSLSRGNTEAFF. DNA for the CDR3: TGTGCCAGCAGCTTAAGTCGGGGGAACACTGAAGCTTTCTTT.

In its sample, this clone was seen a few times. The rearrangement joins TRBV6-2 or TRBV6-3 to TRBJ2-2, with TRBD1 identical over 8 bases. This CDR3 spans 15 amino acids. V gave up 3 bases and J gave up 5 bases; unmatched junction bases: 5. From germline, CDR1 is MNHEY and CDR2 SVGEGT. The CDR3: CASSYLTGETGELFF. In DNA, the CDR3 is TGTGCCAGCAGTTATCTGACAGGGGAAACCGGGGAGCTGTTTTTT.

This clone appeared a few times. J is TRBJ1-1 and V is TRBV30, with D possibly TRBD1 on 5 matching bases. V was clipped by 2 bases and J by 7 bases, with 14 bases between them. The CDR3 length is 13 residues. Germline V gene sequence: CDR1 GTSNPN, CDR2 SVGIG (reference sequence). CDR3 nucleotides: TGTGCCTGGAGTCCCCCCAGGGAACGTGAAGCTTTCTTT. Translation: CAWSPPREREAFF.

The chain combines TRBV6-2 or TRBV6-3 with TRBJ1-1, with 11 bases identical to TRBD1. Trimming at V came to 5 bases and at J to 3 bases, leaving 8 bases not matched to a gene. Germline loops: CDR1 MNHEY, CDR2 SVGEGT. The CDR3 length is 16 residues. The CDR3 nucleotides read TGTGCCAGCAGTCCAAATCCGGACAGGGGGCACACTGAAGCTTTCTTT. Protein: CASSPNPDRGHTEAFF.

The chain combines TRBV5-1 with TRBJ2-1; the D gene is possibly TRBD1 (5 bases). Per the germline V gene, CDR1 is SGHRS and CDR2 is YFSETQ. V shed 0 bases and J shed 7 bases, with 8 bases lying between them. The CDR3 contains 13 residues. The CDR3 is CASSLGQRNEQFF. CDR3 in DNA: TGCGCCAGCAGCTTGGGACAGAGAAATGAGCAGTTCTTC. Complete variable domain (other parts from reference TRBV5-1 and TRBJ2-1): KAGVTQTPRYLIKTRGQQVTLSCSPISGHRSVSWYQQTPGQGLQFLFEYFSETQRNKGNFPGRFSGRQFSNSRSEMNVSTLELGDSALYLCASSLGQRNEQFFGPGTRLTVL.

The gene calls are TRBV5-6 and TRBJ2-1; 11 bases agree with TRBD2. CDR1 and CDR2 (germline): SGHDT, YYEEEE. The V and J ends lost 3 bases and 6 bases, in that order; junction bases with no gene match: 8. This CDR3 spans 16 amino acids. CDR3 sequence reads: CASSSAGTSGSNEQFF. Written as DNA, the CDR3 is TGTGCCAGCAGCTCCGCCGGGACTAGCGGATCCAATGAGCAGTTCTTC.

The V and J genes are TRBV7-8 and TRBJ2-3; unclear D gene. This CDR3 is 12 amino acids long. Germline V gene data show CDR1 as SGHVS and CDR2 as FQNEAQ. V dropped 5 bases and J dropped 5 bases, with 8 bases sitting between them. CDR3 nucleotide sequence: TGTGCCAGCAGCCAGTCGGGAGATACGCAGTATTTT. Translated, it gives CASSQSGDTQYF.